These 7 T cell receptor beta chains were sequenced from one sample in a study of blood T cell repertoires in COVID-19. Profiling relied on immunoSEQ multiplex PCR, and the TCRdb table lists in-frame clones only, not all of them. The data show 98,000 or so clones, roughly four fifths seen once. The sequenced sample was peripheral blood. The receptor set was obtained from a man aged 55 to 70 with acute or convalescent COVID-19.

The chain recombines TRBV18 with TRBJ2-7; 7 bases fit TRBD2. The CDR3 loop spans 15 amino acids. With 1 base clipped from V and 0 bases from J, the junction kept 3 bases outside the gene matches. Germline assignment: CDR1 KGHSH and CDR2 LQKENI. DNA of the CDR3: TGTGCCAGCTCACCACTAGCGGGTAACTCCTACGAGCAGTACTTC. It translates to CASSPLAGNSYEQYF.

This rearrangement joins TRBV7-3 to TRBJ2-2, with D uncertain. The germline CDR1 and CDR2 sequences are SGHTA and FQGTGA. There are 13 residues in the CDR3. V lost 5 bases and J 4 bases, leaving 8 bases between the germline ends. This chain's CDR3 is CASSASGTGELFF. In nucleotides, the CDR3 is TGTGCCAGCAGCGCCTCGGGCACCGGGGAGCTGTTTTTT.

This chain connects TRBV11-3 to TRBJ2-7; TRBD2 might be the D (5 bases). The V and J ends lost 5 bases and 3 bases respectively, with 17 bases between them. The CDR3 is made up of 15 amino acids. CDR1 and CDR2 (germline): SGHNT, YENEEA. Written as DNA, the CDR3 is TGTGCCAGCAGCCAGCCGGGTGCGGGCGTCTACGAGCAGTACTTC. Amino acids: CASSQPGAGVYEQYF. The variable domain in full, completed from reference TRBV11-3 and TRBJ2-7, reads EAGVVQSPRYKIIEKKQPVAFWCNPISGHNTLYWYLQNLGQGPELLIRYENEEAVDDSQLPKDRFSAERLKGVDSTLKIQPAELGDSAVYLCASSQPGAGVYEQYFGPGTRLTVT.

This chain uses TRBV28 with TRBJ2-5, with 7 positions matching TRBD1. Germline-derived CDR1 and CDR2 are MDHEN and SYDVKM. V shed 6 bases, J shed 1 base, and the junction held 8 bases outside the gene matches. CDR3 length: 15 amino acids. CDR3 amino acids: CASSSHGTAQETQYF. The CDR3 DNA is TGTGCCAGCAGCTCCCACGGGACAGCCCAAGAGACCCAGTACTTC.

The rearrangement uses TRBV10-3 and TRBJ2-7, with 8 bases matching TRBD1. Per the germline V gene, CDR1 is ENHRY and CDR2 is SYGVKD. V gave up 10 bases and J gave up 5 bases; unmatched junction bases: 7. CDR3 size: 12 residues. The CDR3 is CATQGAGNEQYF. The CDR3 DNA sequence: TGTGCCACCCAGGGGGCAGGGAACGAGCAGTACTTC.

The table lists this clone with a count of one. V usage is TRBV5-1 and J usage is TRBJ1-5; the match to TRBD1 covers 7 bases. Germline loops: CDR1 SGHRS, CDR2 YFSETQ. CDR3 length: 14 amino acids. The ends lost 4 bases at V and 2 bases at J; junction bases unmatched: 3. CDR3 loop: CASSRQGGNQPQHF. As DNA, the CDR3 is TGCGCCAGCAGCAGACAGGGTGGCAATCAGCCCCAGCATTTT.

The chain links TRBV19 to TRBJ1-2; the D gene is possibly TRBD1 (5 bases). Germline V gene sequence: CDR1 LNHDA, CDR2 SQIVND (reference sequence). V gave up 3 bases and J gave up 2 bases, with 10 bases separating them. The CDR3 is made up of 14 amino acids. The CDR3 region has the DNA TGTGCCAGTAGTATTCCGGGACTGAACTATGGCTACACCTTC. Its protein product is CASSIPGLNYGYTF.